The source of this TCR beta chain is a study of T cell responses to AZD1222 COVID-19 vaccine. Data came from immunoSEQ multiplex PCR; TCRdb stores just in-frame clones and leaves some out. In the table there are roughly 75,000 clones, around 84% of which are singletons. With regard to this clone: Its antigen is unknown.

Study findings and constraints: Most donors were white British and more were female, and clonal diversity was possibly underestimated. With dominance at 160-218 and 743-854, vaccine-associated CD4 TCRs spanned spike.

This sequence originates from an adult in good health. The input for sequencing was peripheral blood, taken on day 0 of AZD1222 vaccination.

CDR3 sequence reads: CASSPLGPGDTQYF. In DNA form, the CDR3 reads TGTGCCAGCAGCCCCCTAGGCCCAGGGGATACGCAGTATTTT. This rearrangement joins TRBV7-6 to TRBJ2-3, with a weak D call TRBD1 (5 bases). V gave up 5 bases and J gave up 6 bases, with 15 bases separating them. Germline-derived CDR1 and CDR2 are SGHVS and FNYEAQ. The CDR3 runs to 14 residues.